This T cell receptor (beta chain) is from a study of T cell responses to AZD1222 COVID-19 vaccine. Per germline, CDR1 MNHEY and CDR2 SMNVEV (reference sequence). V was pared by 5 bases and J by 6 bases, with 17 bases between. This CDR3 region has 15 residues. The data were produced by immunoSEQ multiplex PCR, yet TCRdb's version contains in-frame clones alone and is incomplete. The sample lists 84,000 or so clones; around nine tenths were seen once. This TCR derives from an adult in good health. This chain links TRBV27 with TRBJ1-5; D is undetermined. The starting material was peripheral blood, obtained on day 0 of AZD1222 vaccination. The CDR3 spells CASSLGLGFGQPQHF. Written as DNA, the CDR3 is TGTGCCAGCAGTCTGGGGTTGGGGTTTGGTCAGCCCCAGCATTTT.